This T cell receptor beta chain is drawn from a study of blood T cell repertoires in COVID-19. On the study more broadly: Spain, Italy and the United States supplied samples that represented acute and convalescent COVID-19. T cells, B-cell-depleted T cells, or PBMCs supplied cDNA or gDNA.

The length of the CDR3 is 12 residues. Germline V gives CDR1 MNHEY, CDR2 SVGEGT. Between the trimmed V and J ends, which lost 4 bases and 8 bases, there was a span of 11 bases. Source study methods: Nucleated cell counts were estimated from reference gene primer amplification. Data came from immunoSEQ multiplex PCR; TCRdb stores just in-frame clones and leaves some out. That table is the source of V, J and clone size, and D and trimming were worked out from the DNA. The sample contains about 150,000 clones, roughly 84% of which appear only once. This clone was recorded only once. The TCR sequence derives from a woman in her forties or fifties with acute or convalescent COVID-19. Sequencing was carried out using peripheral blood. The V gene is TRBV6-2 or TRBV6-3, the J gene TRBJ1-2, with D hard to call. The CDR3 bases are TGTGCCAGCAGTTTCGCTGAGCGGGGCTACACCTTC. This sequence encodes CASSFAERGYTF.